The next 5 T cell receptor beta chains were all read from a single sample in a study of cytomegalovirus exposure and HLA in healthy donors. The PCR ran on 60 Vbeta and 13 Jbeta primers. The table came from immunoSEQ multiplex PCR; TCRdb's copy has only in-frame clones and leaves some out. The sample gives 100,000 to 150,000 clones, approximately 84% of which show up once; 0.24% is in the top ten. The material sequenced was PBMCs. These TCRs come from a man aged 50 or older in good health and CMV-seronegative.

CDR3 DNA: TGTGCCAGTAGTATAGTGAGGACCTTACGGGGGACCGGGGAGCTGTTTTTT. This translates into CASSIVRTLRGTGELFF. V gene TRBV19 combines with J gene TRBJ2-2, with D tentatively TRBD2 (6 bases). The germline V and J ends were trimmed by 1 base and 5 bases, with 17 bases remaining between them. There are 17 residues in the CDR3. The germline V gene has CDR1 LNHDA and CDR2 SQIVND (reference sequence).

The V gene is TRBV6-1, the J gene TRBJ2-2, with TRBD2 identical over 7 bases. CDR1 is MNHNS, CDR2 SASEGT, per germline. The J segment lost 2 bases and the V segment lost 4 bases, leaving 7 bases of the junction unmatched. This CDR3 has 16 residues. The CDR3 DNA reads TGTGCCAGCAGTGCGCCGGGGGGAATAAACACCGGGGAGCTGTTTTTT. This translates into CASSAPGGINTGELFF.

The chain employs TRBV6-5 and TRBJ1-2; D remains unclear. Trimming pared 0 bases from V and 1 base from J, leaving 6 bases between. CDR3 size: 14 residues. In germline, CDR1 is MNHEY, CDR2 SVGAGI. CDR3 bases: TGTGCCAGCAGTTACTCGGGCAGTAACTATGGCTACACCTTC. Translation gives CASSYSGSNYGYTF.

This chain uses TRBV5-1 with TRBJ1-4, with a tentative D call TRBD1 (6 bases). The germline CDR1 and CDR2 sequences are SGHRS and YFSETQ. This CDR3 comprises 14 residues. V was clipped by 2 bases and J by 5 bases, with 10 bases between them. The CDR3 spells CASSFQGRNEKLFF. The DNA for the CDR3 is TGCGCCAGCAGCTTTCAGGGGCGGAATGAAAAACTGTTTTTT.

This chain joins TRBV28 and TRBJ1-5; D not resolved. V was trimmed by 2 bases and J by 7 bases, leaving 9 bases between them. There are 13 residues in the CDR3. Per germline, CDR1 MDHEN and CDR2 SYDVKM. CDR3 sequence reads: CASSLKGGQPQHF. CDR3 nucleotides: TGTGCCAGCAGTTTAAAGGGAGGCCAGCCCCAGCATTTT.